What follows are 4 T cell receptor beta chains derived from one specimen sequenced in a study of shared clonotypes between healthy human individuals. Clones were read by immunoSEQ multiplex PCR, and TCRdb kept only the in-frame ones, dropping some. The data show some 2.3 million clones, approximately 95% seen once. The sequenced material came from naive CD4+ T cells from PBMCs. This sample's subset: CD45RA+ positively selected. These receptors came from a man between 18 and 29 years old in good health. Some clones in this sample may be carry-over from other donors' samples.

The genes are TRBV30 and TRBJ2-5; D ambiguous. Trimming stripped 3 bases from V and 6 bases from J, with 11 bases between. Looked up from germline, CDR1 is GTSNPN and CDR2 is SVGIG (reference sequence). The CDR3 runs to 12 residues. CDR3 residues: CAWRGGRKTQYF. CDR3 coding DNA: TGTGCCTGGAGAGGTGGAAGGAAGACCCAGTACTTC.

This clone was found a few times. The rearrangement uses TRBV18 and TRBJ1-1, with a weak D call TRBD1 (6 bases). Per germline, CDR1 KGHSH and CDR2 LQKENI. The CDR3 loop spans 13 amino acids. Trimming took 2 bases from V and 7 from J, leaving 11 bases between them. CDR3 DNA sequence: TGTGCCAGCTCACCAATAAGGGGGGGTGAAGCTTTCTTT. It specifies CASSPIRGGEAFF. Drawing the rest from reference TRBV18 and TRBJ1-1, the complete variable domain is NAGVMQNPRHLVRRRGQEARLRCSPMKGHSHVYWYRQLPEEGLKFMVYLQKENIIDESGMPKERFSAEFPKEGPSILRIQQVVRGDSAAYFCASSPIRGGEAFFGQGTRLTVV.

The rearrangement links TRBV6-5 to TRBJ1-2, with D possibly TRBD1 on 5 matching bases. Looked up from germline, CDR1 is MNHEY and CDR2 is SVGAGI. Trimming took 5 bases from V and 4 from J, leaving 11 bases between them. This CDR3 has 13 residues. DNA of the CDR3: TGTGCCAGCAGTCCCGGACACAGCTATGGCTACACCTTC. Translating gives CASSPGHSYGYTF.

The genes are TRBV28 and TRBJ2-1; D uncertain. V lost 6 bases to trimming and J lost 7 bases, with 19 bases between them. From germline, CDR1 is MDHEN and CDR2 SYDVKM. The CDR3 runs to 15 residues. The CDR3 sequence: CASSPGSAHGNEQFF. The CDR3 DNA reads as TGTGCCAGCAGCCCCGGCTCCGCCCATGGGAATGAGCAGTTCTTC.